These 9 T cell receptor beta chains came from one sample sequenced in a study of blood T cell repertoires in COVID-19. The method was immunoSEQ multiplex PCR; TCRdb's version includes in-frame clones alone and lacks a portion of them. The sample lists more than 200,000 clones; roughly nine tenths were seen once. Sequenced input: peripheral blood. These receptors originate from a man aged 40-55 years with acute or convalescent COVID-19.

The CDR3 sequence is CASMKGNYGYTF. The CDR3 region has the DNA TGTGCCAGTATGAAGGGGAACTATGGCTACACCTTC. The gene calls are TRBV19 and TRBJ1-2, with a possible D match to TRBD1 (5 bases). The CDR3 has 12 amino acids. Trimming shortened V by 7 bases and J by 2 bases, and 8 bases separated the two germline ends. Germline V gene lookup returns CDR1 LNHDA and CDR2 SQIVND (reference sequence).

This sequence joins TRBV19 and TRBJ2-1; TRBD2 matches 12 bases. The CDR3 is 18 residues long. The junction had 8 bases not matched to a gene; V was cut back by 5 bases and J by 0 bases. The germline V gene encodes CDR1 LNHDA and CDR2 SQIVND (reference sequence). The CDR3: CASSLRLAGASSYNEQFF. The CDR3 coding sequence is TGTGCCAGTAGTTTAAGACTAGCGGGAGCGAGCTCCTACAATGAGCAGTTCTTC. Full variable domain (remainder filled in from reference TRBV19 and TRBJ2-1): DGGITQSPKYLFRKEGQNVTLSCEQNLNHDAMYWYRQDPGQGLRLIYYSQIVNDFQKGDIAEGYSVSREKKESFPLTVTSAQKNPTAFYLCASSLRLAGASSYNEQFFGPGTRLTVL.

This chain uses TRBV28 with TRBJ2-7, with 7 nucleotides matching TRBD1. V shed 7 bases, J shed 2 bases, and the junction held 14 bases outside the gene matches. This CDR3 is 16 amino acids long. The V gene's germline CDR1 is MDHEN and CDR2 SYDVKM. For the CDR3, the DNA is TGTGCCAGCATTTCCAGGGAGACAGGGAAGACCTACGAGCAGTACTTC. Protein product: CASISRETGKTYEQYF.

V is TRBV24-1 and J is TRBJ2-5, with D tentatively TRBD1 (7 bases). V was clipped by 0 bases and J by 3 bases, with 13 bases between them. The CDR3 is 16 amino acids. CDR1 and CDR2 from the germline V gene are KGHDR and SFDVKD. In DNA form, the CDR3 reads TGTGCCACCAGTGATTTGACCCCAGGGGGGAAAGAGACCCAGTACTTC. Translating it yields CATSDLTPGGKETQYF.

This clone was recorded only once. This chain links TRBV29-1 with TRBJ2-1, with 7 bases matching TRBD2. V lost 3 bases and J lost 3; bases outside the gene matches: 20. Germline assignment: CDR1 SQVTM and CDR2 ANQGSEA. The CDR3 spans 19 residues. CDR3 nucleotide sequence: TGCAGCGTTGATCAGGCGCTAGCGGAGAGAAAGATTAACTACAATGAGCAGTTCTTC. Its translation: CSVDQALAERKINYNEQFF.

This chain links TRBV19 with TRBJ2-6, with D perhaps matching TRBD2 (6 bases). Trimming removed 2 bases at V and 1 base at J, with 24 bases between. This CDR3 is 21 amino acids long. Per germline, CDR1 LNHDA and CDR2 SQIVND (reference sequence). Here the CDR3 DNA reads TGTGCCAGTAGTATATATTCAGGAGGGGTCGGTCGACCGTCTGGGGCCAACGTCCTGACTTTC. Residues: CASSIYSGGVGRPSGANVLTF.

This clone was seen only once. This chain links TRBV18 with TRBJ1-5; no clear D. Trimming took 8 bases from V and 1 from J, leaving 9 bases between them. Germline CDR1 and CDR2: KGHSH and LQKENI. The CDR3 runs to 13 residues. The CDR3 loop reads CASDPGSNQPQHF. The CDR3 DNA follows: TGTGCCAGCGACCCGGGGAGCAATCAGCCCCAGCATTTT.

The DNA of the CDR3 is TGCAGCGCTACGGACAGCTTCGGCTACACCTTC. This translates into CSATDSFGYTF. The chain uses TRBV29-1 and TRBJ1-2, with D possibly being TRBD1 (6 bases). The CDR3 spans 11 residues. Germline assignment: CDR1 SQVTM and CDR2 ANQGSEA. V was shortened by 7 bases and J by 8 bases, with 14 bases between the two germline ends. The entire variable domain, with the rest obtained from reference TRBV29-1 and TRBJ1-2, is as follows: SAVISQKPSRDICQRGTSLTIQCQVDSQVTMMFWYRQQPGQSLTLIATANQGSEATYESGFVIDKFPISRPNLTFSTLTVSNMSPEDSSIYLCSATDSFGYTFGSGTRLTVV.

The V and J genes are TRBV29-1 and TRBJ1-4; no clear D. Germline V gene lookup returns CDR1 SQVTM and CDR2 ANQGSEA. The CDR3 has 12 amino acids. V lost 5 bases, J lost 6 bases, and 10 bases lay in between. CDR3 bases: TGCAGCGTTTTGTTGTCGGATGAAAAACTGTTTTTT. As protein: CSVLLSDEKLFF.